Given below is one TCR beta chain in context. Germline V gene sequence: CDR1 MDHEN, CDR2 SYDVKM. This CDR3 region has 13 residues. The germline V and J ends were trimmed by 1 base and 8 bases, with 9 bases remaining between them. Expressed TCRB transcripts were sequenced because the entire RNA isolate underwent reverse transcription. Sequencing was performed with immunoSEQ multiplex PCR; in TCRdb, only in-frame clones are kept and a portion is missing. Among about 930,000 clones listed, about 17% were seen once. This sample is part of a study of beta chain features in type 1 diabetes. As for the study in general: The number of sorted cells examined across all samples was under 140,000,000.

V and J are TRBV28 and TRBJ2-1; tentative D call: TRBD2 (7 bases). This receptor was identified in a woman aged 18-29 years in good health. The specimen sequenced was naive CD4+ T cells from blood. CDR3 in amino acids: CASSLSGGHEQFF. The CDR3 DNA sequence: TGTGCCAGCAGTTTATCCGGGGGGCATGAGCAGTTCTTC.